Each of the 11 T cell receptor beta chains below was sequenced from the same sample in a study of blood T cell repertoires in COVID-19. This table comes from immunoSEQ multiplex PCR, and its TCRdb copy is limited to in-frame clones, with some not included. The sample holds about 75,000 clones, around two thirds seen once. The sequencing input was peripheral blood. Receptor source: a human donor with acute or convalescent COVID-19. The donor label of this sample is uncertain.

V and J are TRBV15 and TRBJ2-1; TRBD2 matches 8 bases. Germline CDR1 is LNHNV and CDR2 is YYDKDF (reference sequence). CDR3 length: 15 residues. The V segment lost 1 base and the J segment 5 bases; nucleotides outside the gene matches: 4. The CDR3 nucleotides are TGTGCCACCAGCAGAGCCCTAGCGGGTAACAATGAGCAGTTCTTC. It yields the protein CATSRALAGNNEQFF.

There are many counts of this clone. The chain links TRBV5-5 to TRBJ1-2; 7 bases map to TRBD1. The junction had 9 bases not matched to a gene; V was cut back by 8 bases and J by 5 bases. CDR1 and CDR2 from the germline V gene are SGHKS and YYEKEE (reference sequence). This CDR3 region has 13 residues. CDR3 nucleotides: TGTGCCAGTGGAGAGCCCAGGGGGTATGGCTACACCTTC. Translated: CASGEPRGYGYTF.

CDR3 nucleotides: TGTGCCAGCAGTTTAAACCGGGGAAATGAAAAACTGTTTTTT. It codes for CASSLNRGNEKLFF. This sequence joins TRBV27 and TRBJ1-4; D gene uncertain. The V and J ends lost 2 bases and 5 bases respectively, with 9 bases between them. The CDR3 is made up of 14 amino acids. CDR1 and CDR2 from the germline V gene are MNHEY and SMNVEV (reference sequence).

The V gene is TRBV28, the J gene TRBJ1-2; perhaps TRBD1 as D (6 bases). CDR3 size: 13 residues. Trimming took off 6 bases at V and 7 bases at J, with 15 bases between the two ends. Germline values: CDR1 MDHEN, CDR2 SYDVKM. DNA for the CDR3: TGTGCCAGCAGACCGGGGGGCGGCTCTGGCTACACCTTC. This gives the protein CASRPGGGSGYTF.

The genes are TRBV5-1 and TRBJ2-2, with D perhaps TRBD2 (6 bases). V was pared by 0 bases and J by 5 bases, with 8 bases between. This CDR3 comprises 14 residues. Germline loops: CDR1 SGHRS, CDR2 YFSETQ. CDR3 protein: CASSLGRGTGELFF. The CDR3 DNA reads TGCGCCAGCAGCTTGGGGAGGGGAACCGGGGAGCTGTTTTTT.

The chain combines TRBV5-1 with TRBJ2-3; tentatively, D is TRBD2 (6 bases). CDR3 length equals 17 residues. V lost 0 bases, J lost 0 bases, and 14 bases lay in between. CDR1 is SGHRS, CDR2 YFSETQ, per germline. CDR3 region: CASSLAVSRGSTDTQYF. CDR3 DNA: TGCGCCAGCAGCTTGGCAGTTAGTCGGGGGAGCACAGATACGCAGTATTTT.

The chain recombines TRBV7-9 with TRBJ2-2, with D possibly TRBD2 on 5 matching bases. V shed 5 bases and J shed 4 bases, with 11 bases lying between them. CDR3 length: 14 residues. From germline, CDR1 is SEHNR and CDR2 FQNEAQ (reference sequence). CDR3 sequence reads: CASSPTRATGELFF. For the CDR3, the DNA is TGTGCCAGCAGCCCAACGAGGGCCACCGGGGAGCTGTTTTTT.

The genes are TRBV18 and TRBJ1-1, with a tentative D call TRBD1 (5 bases). The V end lost 3 bases, the J end lost 1 base, and 9 bases lay between the germline ends. The CDR3 is 14 amino acids. The germline V gene has CDR1 KGHSH and CDR2 LQKENI. CDR3 bases: TGTGCCAGCTCACCGAAGGGGCCGAACACTGAAGCTTTCTTT. The encoded protein is CASSPKGPNTEAFF. The complete variable domain, with remaining parts taken from reference TRBV18 and TRBJ1-1, reads NAGVMQNPRHLVRRRGQEARLRCSPMKGHSHVYWYRQLPEEGLKFMVYLQKENIIDESGMPKERFSAEFPKEGPSILRIQQVVRGDSAAYFCASSPKGPNTEAFFGQGTRLTVV.

Only one count was recorded for this clone. The V and J genes are TRBV24-1 and TRBJ2-2; 7 nucleotides align to TRBD2. With 3 bases clipped from V and 2 bases from J, the junction kept 8 bases outside the gene matches. The V gene's germline CDR1 is KGHDR and CDR2 SFDVKD. CDR3 size: 17 residues. The CDR3 sequence is CATSDTPGGPNTGELFF. CDR3 nucleotides: TGTGCCACCAGTGATACGCCGGGGGGTCCTAACACCGGGGAGCTGTTTTTT.

The chain recombines TRBV11-2 with TRBJ1-1; D might be TRBD1 (5 bases). Germline lookup yields CDR1 SGHAT and CDR2 FQNNGV. This CDR3 has 13 amino acids. The V and J ends lost 5 bases and 1 base respectively, with 8 bases between them. CDR3 sequence: CASSATGNTEAFF. CDR3 DNA: TGTGCCAGCAGCGCCACAGGGAACACTGAAGCTTTCTTT. Full variable domain (outside the CDR3, taken from reference TRBV11-2 and TRBJ1-1): EAGVAQSPRYKIIEKRQSVAFWCNPISGHATLYWYQQILGQGPKLLIQFQNNGVVDDSQLPKDRFSAERLKGVDSTLKIQPAKLEDSAVYLCASSATGNTEAFFGQGTRLTVV.

The genes are TRBV7-9 and TRBJ2-1; 9 bases match TRBD2. CDR3 size: 14 residues. With V trimmed by 5 bases and J by 7 bases, 6 bases remained unmatched. The germline V gene encodes CDR1 SEHNR and CDR2 FQNEAQ (reference sequence). This chain's CDR3 is CASSPGLAANEQFF. CDR3 DNA: TGTGCCAGCAGCCCGGGACTAGCAGCGAATGAGCAGTTCTTC.